Listed below are T cell receptor beta chains from one sample, sequenced in a study of CD8 T cells in ankylosing spondylitis. TCRdb re-called the 5' RACE reads with MiXCR, one entry per CDR3 protein. The table shows 800,000 to 900,000 distinct CDR3 sequences, with 10% to 15% occurring only once. The sequenced sample was blood, either unsorted or a sorted T cell fraction (not recorded which). Receptors were obtained from a male donor with ankylosing spondylitis. The CDR3 runs from the conserved cysteine through the conserved F or W. The D gene is left open where the match is weak. The listing skips clone size in some rows; elsewhere it reads once, few, many or a size class.

D gene	clone size	V gene	J gene	CDR3 protein	CDR3 DNA
-	few	TRBV10-1	TRBJ2-7	CASSEGGYQSLQYF	TGCGCCAGCAGTGAGGGCGGGTACCAGTCCCTTCAGTACTTC
TRBD2	-	TRBV20-1	TRBJ2-1	CSGDYLSGMGGSYNEQFF	TGCAGCGGGGACTATTTGAGCGGGATGGGGGGCTCCTACAATGAGCAGTTCTTC
TRBD2	few	TRBV20-1	TRBJ2-3	CSANSLAGGTDTQYF	TGCAGTGCCAACTCACTAGCGGGGGGCACAGATACGCAGTATTTT
TRBD1	many	TRBV6-5	TRBJ2-1	CASSYSIGEDRDNEQFF	TGTGCCAGCAGTTACTCGATAGGTGAGGACAGGGACAATGAGCAGTTCTTC
TRBD1	-	TRBV29-1	TRBJ2-1	CSARTPRTGGHRNEQFF	TGCAGCGCTCGTACTCCCCGGACAGGGGGACACCGGAATGAGCAGTTCTTC
-	-	TRBV6-1	TRBJ2-5	CASSRGLSPVGETQYF	TGTGCCAGCAGCCGTGGGCTCTCCCCAGTAGGGGAGACCCAGTACTTC
TRBD2	few	TRBV5-1	TRBJ2-3	CASSLDLAGSTDTQYF	TGCGCCAGCAGCTTGGACTTAGCGGGAAGCACAGATACGCAGTATTTT
-	-	TRBV20-1	TRBJ2-1	CSASGWYNEQFF	TGCAGTGCTAGTGGATGGTACAATGAGCAGTTCTTC
-	many	TRBV5-1	TRBJ2-5	CASSLSGIEETQYF	TGCGCCAGCAGCTTGTCGGGGATAGAAGAGACCCAGTACTTC
-	-	TRBV7-8	TRBJ1-5	CASSLWDFPDFYSNQPQHF	TGTGCCAGCAGCTTGTGGGATTTCCCCGACTTTTATAGCAATCAGCCCCAGCATTTT
-	few	TRBV20-1	TRBJ2-1	CSARVVGGLSSYNEQFF	TGCAGTGCTAGAGTGGTGGGCGGCCTAAGCTCCTACAATGAGCAGTTCTTC
TRBD1	-	TRBV9	TRBJ1-5	CASSAQGAQGQPQHF	TGTGCCAGCAGCGCGCAGGGGGCGCAAGGTCAGCCCCAGCATTTT
-	-	TRBV20-1	TRBJ2-7	CSARVRPYEQYF	TGCAGTGCTAGAGTGAGACCTTACGAGCAGTACTTC
-	-	TRBV18	TRBJ2-1	CASSPDGHEQFF	TGTGCCAGCTCACCGGACGGTCATGAGCAGTTCTTC
-	-	TRBV28	TRBJ1-4	CASRSQPEKLFF	TGTGCCAGCAGAAGTCAGCCCGAAAAACTGTTTTTT
-	few	TRBV7-9	TRBJ1-1	CASSLQTASLEAFF	TGTGCCAGCAGCTTACAAACAGCGTCCCTCGAAGCTTTCTTT
TRBD1	-	TRBV29-1	TRBJ2-5	CSVRPSPDRQETQYF	TGCAGCGTCCGCCCTTCCCCGGACAGGCAAGAGACCCAGTACTTC
TRBD1	-	TRBV2	TRBJ2-2	CASSPRDRITGELFF	TGTGCCAGCAGTCCCCGGGACAGAATTACCGGGGAGCTGTTTTTT
-	few	TRBV4-2	TRBJ2-3	CASTDSTDTQYF	TGTGCCAGCACAGACAGCACAGATACGCAGTATTTT
-	-	TRBV24-1	TRBJ1-1	CATSQGAEAFF	TGTGCCACCTCACAGGGCGCTGAAGCTTTCTTT
-	-	TRBV6-1	TRBJ1-3	CASSGRRSSGNTIYF	TGTGCCAGCAGTGGAAGACGGAGCTCTGGAAACACCATATATTTT
-	few	TRBV29-1	TRBJ1-1	CSVAPRGYTEAFF	TGCAGCGTTGCCCCCCGGGGGTACACTGAAGCTTTCTTT
-	many	TRBV18	TRBJ1-3	CASSPPSGNTGNTIYF	TGTGCCAGCTCACCACCGAGTGGGAACACCGGAAACACCATATATTTT
-	few	TRBV20-1	TRBJ2-7	CSAISRVSSYEQYF	TGCAGTGCTATTTCGCGGGTTAGCTCCTACGAGCAGTACTTC
-	-	TRBV6-5	TRBJ1-5	CASSYSQVGNQPQHF	TGTGCCAGCAGTTACTCCCAGGTGGGGAATCAGCCCCAGCATTTT
-	-	TRBV20-1	TRBJ2-3	CSARESGIPDTQYF	TGCAGTGCTAGAGAAAGTGGGATCCCAGATACGCAGTATTTT
TRBD1	few	TRBV5-5	TRBJ2-1	CASSFRTGVANEQFF	TGTGCCAGCAGCTTCCGGACAGGGGTTGCCAATGAGCAGTTCTTC
TRBD1	few	TRBV30	TRBJ1-4	CAWSVTGATNEKLFF	TGTGCCTGGAGTGTGACAGGGGCAACTAATGAAAAACTGTTTTTT
-	few	TRBV6-5	TRBJ1-5	CASSPGLGNQPQHF	TGTGCCAGCAGCCCAGGGTTGGGCAATCAGCCCCAGCATTTT
-	many	TRBV5-5	TRBJ1-1	CASSLYVTEAFF	TGTGCCAGCAGCTTGTACGTGACTGAAGCTTTCTTT
-	many	TRBV6-1	TRBJ2-7	CASSRYRTYEQYF	TGTGCCAGCAGTCGTTATAGAACCTACGAGCAGTACTTC
TRBD1	once	TRBV29-1	TRBJ2-7	CSVEDGGRTGLNEQYF	TGCAGCGTTGAAGATGGGGGAAGGACAGGGTTAAACGAGCAGTACTTC
TRBD1	-	TRBV20-1	TRBJ1-1	CSARVTGGIAEAFF	TGCAGTGCTAGAGTCACAGGGGGAATCGCTGAAGCTTTCTTT
-	-	TRBV15	TRBJ1-2	CATSSRNYGYTF	TGTGCCACCAGCAGTCGGAACTATGGCTACACCTTC
TRBD1	-	TRBV11-2	TRBJ1-2	CASSFTGVYGYTF	TGTGCCAGCAGCTTTACAGGGGTCTATGGCTACACCTTC